The 18 T cell receptor beta chains listed next were all sequenced from one sample in a study of T-cell reconstitution after alpha-beta-depleted transplantation in children. Unique molecular identifiers were incorporated into the prepared TCRbeta library. Using its own MiXCR run on the PCR reads, TCRdb lists one record per CDR3 protein. The sample has about 420,000 distinct CDR3 sequences, approximately 10% seen once. The specimen was PBMCs from the stem cell graft donor, collected from the stem cell graft. The receptor source for this set is a human donor who donated a stem cell graft to a child with acute myeloid leukemia.

CDR3 region: CSASGLAGYVEQFF. The CDR3, as DNA: TGCAGTGCCTCAGGACTAGCGGGATATGTTGAGCAGTTCTTC. The chain joins TRBV20-1 to TRBJ2-1, with TRBD2 identical over 12 bases. V lost 6 bases to trimming and J lost 9 bases; unmatched junction nucleotides: 9. This CDR3 is built from 14 residues. The germline gives CDR1 DFQATT, CDR2 SNEGSKA (reference sequence).

The chain uses TRBV27 and TRBJ1-1; D is unclear. Trimming cost V 2 bases and J 1 base, with 11 bases left between them. Germline CDR1 and CDR2: MNHEY and SMNVEV (reference sequence). This CDR3 has 15 residues. CDR3 coding DNA: TGTGCCAGCAGTTTAAAAGGGCGGCGGAACACTGAAGCTTTCTTT. It is translated as CASSLKGRRNTEAFF.

This clonotype was counted between two and nine times. This rearrangement joins TRBV7-9 to TRBJ2-7; D is perhaps TRBD1 (6 bases). V lost 4 bases to trimming and J lost 0 bases, with 13 bases between them. There are 15 residues in the CDR3. In germline, CDR1 is SEHNR, CDR2 FQNEAQ (reference sequence). CDR3 coding DNA: TGTGCCAGCAGCTCCTCGGGGACACACTCCTACGAGCAGTACTTC. This translates into CASSSSGTHSYEQYF.

This CDR3 is CASSLGTGIGDEQYF. The CDR3 coding sequence is TGCGCCAGCAGCTTGGGGACAGGGATCGGCGACGAGCAGTACTTC. The chain joins TRBV5-1 to TRBJ2-7, with 8 bases that match TRBD1. The CDR3 spans 15 residues. CDR1 and CDR2 from the germline V gene are SGHRS and YFSETQ. After removal of 0 bases from V and 5 bases from J, the junction contained 7 bases not matched to a gene.

This clonotype came up many times. V usage is TRBV10-2 and J usage is TRBJ1-1; D ambiguous. Germline-derived CDR1 and CDR2 are WSHSY and SAAADI. Trimming removed 4 bases from V and 3 bases from J, with 9 bases in between. The CDR3 consists of 13 residues. Here the CDR3 reads CASSVLGHTEAFF. The CDR3 DNA sequence: TGCGCCAGCAGTGTCCTAGGCCACACTGAAGCTTTCTTT.

This clonotype was seen repeatedly, ten times or more. V gene TRBV9 combines with J gene TRBJ2-5; D unresolved. V was pared by 3 bases and J by 7 bases, with 13 bases between. Germline V lookup: CDR1 SGDLS, CDR2 YYNGEE. The CDR3 covers 13 residues. As DNA, the CDR3 is TGTGCCAGCAGCGACGTTCCGTGGGGGACCCAGTACTTC. This gives the protein CASSDVPWGTQYF.

This clonotype appeared a few times. The J gene is TRBJ2-3, the V gene TRBV14; a weak D match, TRBD1 (5 bases). Germline V gene data show CDR1 as SGHDN and CDR2 as FVKESK. Trimming pared 3 bases from V and 2 bases from J, leaving 15 bases between. The CDR3 totals 16 residues. Written as DNA, the CDR3 is TGTGCCAGCAGCCACCTAGGGGCTGGGGTCACAGATACGCAGTATTTT. Its translation: CASSHLGAGVTDTQYF.

This chain connects TRBV7-2 to TRBJ1-5; D unresolved. CDR1 SGHTA and CDR2 FQGNSA come from the germline V gene. The CDR3 has 16 residues. Trimming took 3 bases from V and 0 from J, leaving 12 bases between them. CDR3 DNA: TGTGCCAGCAGCTTGTTGACGGCATATAGCAATCAGCCCCAGCATTTT. It encodes CASSLLTAYSNQPQHF.

This clonotype has ten or more counts. The chain carries TRBV11-2 and TRBJ1-3; unclear D gene. The germline V gene encodes CDR1 SGHAT and CDR2 FQNNGV. The CDR3 totals 13 residues. V was trimmed by 5 bases and J by 0 bases, leaving 5 bases between them. This CDR3 is CASSVDSGNTIYF. CDR3 nucleotides: TGTGCCAGCAGCGTCGACTCTGGAAACACCATATATTTT. Complete variable domain (other parts from reference TRBV11-2 and TRBJ1-3): EAGVAQSPRYKIIEKRQSVAFWCNPISGHATLYWYQQILGQGPKLLIQFQNNGVVDDSQLPKDRFSAERLKGVDSTLKIQPAKLEDSAVYLCASSVDSGNTIYFGEGSWLTVV.

This clonotype was counted only a few times. The V call is TRBV7-2, the J call TRBJ2-1; TRBD2 aligns across 10 bases. CDR1 and CDR2 from the germline V gene are SGHTA and FQGNSA. This CDR3 contains 15 residues. Trimming cost V 3 bases and J 7 bases; bases outside gene matches: 6. The CDR3 DNA is TGTGCCAGCAGCTTCCGGCTAGCGGGAGCTAATGAGCAGTTCTTC. Translation: CASSFRLAGANEQFF. Full variable domain (missing parts from reference TRBV7-2 and TRBJ2-1): GAGVSQSPSNKVTEKGKDVELRCDPISGHTALYWYRQSLGQGLEFLIYFQGNSAPDKSGLPSDRFSAERTGGSVSTLTIQRTQQEDSAVYLCASSFRLAGANEQFFGPGTRLTVL.

The rearrangement links TRBV19 to TRBJ2-1; TRBD2 matches 11 bases. Trimming took 1 base from V and 0 from J; bases not matched to a gene: 2. The CDR3 length is 17 residues. Per germline, CDR1 LNHDA and CDR2 SQIVND (reference sequence). CDR3 sequence reads: CASSIGSGGVSYNEQFF. CDR3 DNA: TGTGCCAGTAGTATAGGTAGCGGGGGGGTCTCCTACAATGAGCAGTTCTTC.

This clonotype was seen more than once but under ten times. V gene TRBV6-1 combines with J gene TRBJ1-4; 8 nucleotides match TRBD1. The CDR3 consists of 14 residues. Germline lookup yields CDR1 MNHNS and CDR2 SASEGT. Trimming at V came to 5 bases and at J to 4 bases, leaving 3 bases not matched to a gene. This CDR3 is CASSRTGLNEKLFF. The CDR3 nucleotides read TGTGCCAGCAGTAGGACAGGGCTTAATGAAAAACTGTTTTTT.

Many counts were recorded for this clonotype. The genes are TRBV10-3 and TRBJ2-1, with 12 bases lining up with TRBD2. V shed 5 bases and J 6 bases; nucleotides not matched to a gene: 8. Germline CDR1 is ENHRY and CDR2 is SYGVKD. CDR3 size: 16 residues. CDR3 sequence: CAISTSGRTLGNEQFF. As DNA, the CDR3 is TGTGCCATCAGTACTAGCGGGAGGACTCTCGGCAATGAGCAGTTCTTC.

This sequence joins TRBV25-1 and TRBJ2-2; 10 nucleotides line up with TRBD2. From germline, CDR1 is MGHDK and CDR2 SYGVNS. V lost 4 bases, J lost 5 bases, and 10 bases stayed unmatched. The CDR3 length is 17 residues. The CDR3: CASSGAGGLVGTGELFF. The CDR3, as DNA: TGTGCCAGCAGTGGAGCGGGGGGGCTCGTCGGTACCGGGGAGCTGTTTTTT.

Remarks on this clonotype: This could be a read error, since a much larger clone is one nucleotide away. The CDR3 does not close with the conserved phenylalanine or tryptophan, likely indicating a read error. This chain links TRBV29-1 with TRBJ2-4, with no clear D. Germline-derived CDR1 and CDR2 are SQVTM and ANQGSEA. Trimming shortened V by 6 bases and J by 2 bases, and 5 bases separated the two germline ends. The CDR3 sequence is 11 residues long. CDR3 in DNA: TGCAGCGTAAGGTCCAAAAACATTCAGTACTTG. Translated: CSVRSKNIQYL.

This clonotype came up many times. This chain connects TRBV5-1 to TRBJ2-1; D remains unclear. From germline, CDR1 is SGHRS and CDR2 YFSETQ. This CDR3 is built from 14 residues. V shed 1 base and J shed 6 bases, with 11 bases lying between them. The CDR3 coding sequence is TGCGCCAGCAGCTTGATGGGCCTGGCCAATGAGCAGTTCTTC. This translates into CASSLMGLANEQFF.

A few counts support this clonotype. V and J are TRBV12-3 or TRBV12-4 and TRBJ2-3; D might be TRBD1 (5 bases). The CDR3 is 13 residues long. The V gene lost 2 bases and the J gene lost 11 bases, with 14 bases spanning the gap. The CDR3 DNA reads TGTGCCAGCAGTTTAATTGGGGCAGGACGGCAGTATTTT. This gives the protein CASSLIGAGRQYF.

This clonotype occurred many times. The chain joins TRBV7-2 to TRBJ2-3; 11 bases fit TRBD1. The CDR3 has 16 residues. Germline CDR1 reads SGHTA; CDR2 reads FQGNSA. Trimming at V came to 5 bases and at J to 1 base, leaving 5 bases not matched to a gene. The CDR3 loop is CASSGGTGGGTDTQYF. As DNA, the CDR3 is TGTGCCAGCAGCGGAGGGACAGGGGGGGGCACAGATACGCAGTATTTT.